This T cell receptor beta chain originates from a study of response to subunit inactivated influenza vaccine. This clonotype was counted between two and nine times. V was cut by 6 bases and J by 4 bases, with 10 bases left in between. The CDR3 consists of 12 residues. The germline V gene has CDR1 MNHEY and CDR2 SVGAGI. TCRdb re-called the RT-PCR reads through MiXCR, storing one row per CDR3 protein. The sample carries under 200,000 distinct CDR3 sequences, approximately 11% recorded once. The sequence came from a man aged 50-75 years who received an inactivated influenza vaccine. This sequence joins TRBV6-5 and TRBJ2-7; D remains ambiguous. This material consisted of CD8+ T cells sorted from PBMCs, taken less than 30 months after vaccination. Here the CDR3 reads CASRSLAYEQYF. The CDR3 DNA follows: TGTGCCAGCAGGTCTCTTGCTTACGAGCAGTACTTC.